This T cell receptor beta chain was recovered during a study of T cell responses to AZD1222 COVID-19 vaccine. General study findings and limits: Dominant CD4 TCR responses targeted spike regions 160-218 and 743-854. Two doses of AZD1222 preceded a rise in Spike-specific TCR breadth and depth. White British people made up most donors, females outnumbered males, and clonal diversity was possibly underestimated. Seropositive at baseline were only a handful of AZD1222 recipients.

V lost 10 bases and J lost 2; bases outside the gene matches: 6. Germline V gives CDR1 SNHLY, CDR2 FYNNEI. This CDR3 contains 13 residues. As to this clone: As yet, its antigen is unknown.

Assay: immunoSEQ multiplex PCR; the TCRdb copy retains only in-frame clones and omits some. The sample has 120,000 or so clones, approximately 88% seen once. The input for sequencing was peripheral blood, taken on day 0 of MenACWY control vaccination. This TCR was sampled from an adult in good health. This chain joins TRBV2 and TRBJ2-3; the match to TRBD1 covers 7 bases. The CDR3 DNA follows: TGTGCCAACCCGGGACAGAACACAGATACGCAGTATTTT. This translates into CANPGQNTDTQYF.